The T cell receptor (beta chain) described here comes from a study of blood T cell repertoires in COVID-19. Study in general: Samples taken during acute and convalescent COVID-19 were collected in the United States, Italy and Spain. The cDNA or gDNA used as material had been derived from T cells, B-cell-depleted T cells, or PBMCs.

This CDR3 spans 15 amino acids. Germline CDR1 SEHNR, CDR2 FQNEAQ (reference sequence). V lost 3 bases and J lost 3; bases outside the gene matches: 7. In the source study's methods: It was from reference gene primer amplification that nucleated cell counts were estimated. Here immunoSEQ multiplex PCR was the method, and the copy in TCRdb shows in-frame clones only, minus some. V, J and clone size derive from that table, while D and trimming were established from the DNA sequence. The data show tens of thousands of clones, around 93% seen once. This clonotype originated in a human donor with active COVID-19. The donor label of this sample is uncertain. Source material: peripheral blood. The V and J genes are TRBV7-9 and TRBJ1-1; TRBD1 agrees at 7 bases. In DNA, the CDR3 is TGTGCCAGCAGCTTCACAGGGGCCCTGGACACTGAAGCTTTCTTT. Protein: CASSFTGALDTEAFF. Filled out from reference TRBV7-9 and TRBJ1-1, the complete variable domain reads DTGVSQNPRHKITKRGQNVTFRCDPISEHNRLYWYRQTLGQGPEFLTYFQNEAQLEKSRLLSDRFSAERPKGSFSTLEIQRTEQGDSAMYLCASSFTGALDTEAFFGQGTRLTVV.